Below are 18 T cell receptor beta chains sequenced from a single sample in a study of blood T cell repertoires in COVID-19. Using immunoSEQ multiplex PCR, the repertoire was profiled, and TCRdb retains in-frame clones only, with some absent. The sample lists 150,000 to 200,000 clones, roughly 87% seen once, with 6.5% to 8.5% in the top ten. Specimen: peripheral blood. Receptor source: a woman in her 70s with COVID-19, enrolled during active disease.

This chain joins TRBV6-5 and TRBJ2-1; TRBD2 matches 9 bases. The CDR3 runs 14 residues. CDR1 and CDR2 from the germline V gene are MNHEY and SVGAGI. V was clipped by 8 bases and J by 7 bases; unmatched bases: 9. CDR3 sequence (DNA): TGTGCCAGCTTAGTAGCGGGAGTAGCGAATGAGCAGTTCTTC. Translation gives CASLVAGVANEQFF.

With respect to this clone: Other DNA sequences of this sample code for an identical CDR3. V gene TRBV19 combines with J gene TRBJ1-5; the D gene is possibly TRBD1 (6 bases). CDR1 LNHDA and CDR2 SQIVND come from the germline V gene (reference sequence). The CDR3 totals 15 residues. Trimming removed 4 bases at V and 7 bases at J, with 17 bases between. The CDR3 sequence is CASSTPGGAGQPQHF. CDR3 coding DNA: TGTGCCAGTAGTACGCCTGGGGGGGCGGGACAGCCCCAGCATTTT.

The chain combines TRBV5-1 with TRBJ2-5; 10 positions match TRBD1. There are 15 residues in the CDR3. Germline CDR1 reads SGHRS; CDR2 reads YFSETQ. Trimming at V came to 3 bases and at J to 4 bases, leaving 6 bases not matched to a gene. CDR3 sequence (DNA): TGCGCCAGCAGCTGGGGGGACAGGGGAGGAGAGACCCAGTACTTC. This gives the protein CASSWGDRGGETQYF.

V usage is TRBV2 and J usage is TRBJ1-5, with D possibly being TRBD1 (6 bases). Germline V gives CDR1 SNHLY, CDR2 FYNNEI. The CDR3 runs to 16 residues. Trimming left V 5 bases short and J 6 bases short, with 20 bases between. The CDR3 loop is CASSSQGLGLSQPQHF. Here the CDR3 DNA reads TGTGCCAGCAGTTCACAGGGATTGGGTCTCAGTCAGCCCCAGCATTTT. Drawing the rest from reference TRBV2 and TRBJ1-5, the complete variable domain is EPEVTQTPSHQVTQMGQEVILRCVPISNHLYFYWYRQILGQKVEFLVSFYNNEISEKSEIFDDQFSVERPDGSNFTLKIRSTKLEDSAMYFCASSSQGLGLSQPQHFGDGTRLSIL.

The rearrangement uses TRBV4-2 and TRBJ1-2; TRBD1 aligns across 8 bases. The germline V gene has CDR1 LGHNA and CDR2 YNFKEQ. Trimming cost V 8 bases and J 1 base; bases outside gene matches: 9. CDR3 length equals 15 residues. The CDR3 DNA sequence: TGTGCCAGCTGCCCGTGGACAGGGAGTAACTATGGCTACACCTTC. Amino acid sequence: CASCPWTGSNYGYTF.

The chain links TRBV20-1 to TRBJ2-6, with 9 nucleotides matching TRBD1. V lost 3 bases and J lost 2; bases outside the gene matches: 11. Germline CDR1 reads DFQATT; CDR2 reads SNEGSKA (reference sequence). The CDR3 covers 18 residues. DNA of the CDR3: TGCAGTGCTAGTCCCGAATACAGGGGGCTCGCTGGGGCCAACGTCCTGACTTTC. The encoded protein is CSASPEYRGLAGANVLTF.

The chain uses TRBV19 and TRBJ1-3; the D gene is possibly TRBD1 (5 bases). V lost 6 bases and J lost 7, with 16 bases in between. The CDR3 is made up of 14 amino acids. Germline loops: CDR1 LNHDA, CDR2 SQIVND (reference sequence). CDR3 region: CASRLVGVRNTIYF. The CDR3 DNA is TGTGCCAGTAGGCTCGTAGGGGTTCGGAACACCATATATTTT.

The genes are TRBV5-1 and TRBJ2-5; TRBD2 agrees at 8 bases. V was clipped by 0 bases and J by 2 bases; unmatched bases: 6. From germline, CDR1 is SGHRS and CDR2 YFSETQ. The CDR3 covers 16 residues. The CDR3 nucleotides read TGCGCCAGCAGCTTGGGGAGAGTAGCGGGACAAGAGACCCAGTACTTC. Translated: CASSLGRVAGQETQYF.

This clone was detected once. The chain carries TRBV18 and TRBJ1-2; D call uncertain. The CDR3 spans 12 residues. V was cut by 5 bases and J by 3 bases, with 7 bases left in between. Germline V CDR1 and CDR2: KGHSH, LQKENI. The chain's CDR3 is CASSGVDYGYTF. The DNA of the CDR3 is TGTGCCAGCTCAGGAGTGGACTATGGCTACACCTTC.

The chain couples TRBV11-2 to TRBJ2-3; D gene uncertain. Germline values: CDR1 SGHAT, CDR2 FQNNGV. V shed 5 bases and J shed 0 bases, with 9 bases lying between them. The CDR3 runs to 14 residues. The CDR3 DNA reads TGTGCCAGCAGCCGAGGCGGTAGCACAGATACGCAGTATTTT. Protein: CASSRGGSTDTQYF.

This clone has only a few counts. The genes are TRBV5-1 and TRBJ2-1; 8 nucleotides line up with TRBD1. The trim removed 4 bases at V and 6 bases at J, leaving 6 bases unmatched. In germline, CDR1 is SGHRS, CDR2 YFSETQ. The CDR3 has 14 residues. The CDR3, as DNA: TGCGCCAGCAGCCCAAGGACAGGGTCCAATGAGCAGTTCTTC. Its protein product is CASSPRTGSNEQFF.

V usage is TRBV6-5 and J usage is TRBJ2-7, with 8 positions matching TRBD1. Germline assignment: CDR1 MNHEY and CDR2 SVGAGI. V gave up 6 bases and J gave up 4 bases; unmatched junction bases: 8. The CDR3 runs to 14 residues. The CDR3 bases are TGTGCCAGCAGACGACTGCAGGGGGCGTACGAGCAGTACTTC. Its translation: CASRRLQGAYEQYF.

The chain joins TRBV5-4 to TRBJ1-2; tentatively, D is TRBD1 (5 bases). The CDR3 consists of 14 residues. The germline gives CDR1 SGHNT, CDR2 YYREEE (reference sequence). The V end lost 0 bases, the J end lost 8 bases, and 14 bases lay between the germline ends. CDR3: CASSLDARVEGYTF. The CDR3 nucleotides read TGTGCCAGCAGCTTGGATGCCAGGGTTGAGGGCTACACCTTC.

This chain joins TRBV7-9 and TRBJ2-1, with TRBD1 matching over 9 bases. Germline assignment: CDR1 SEHNR and CDR2 FQNEAQ (reference sequence). The CDR3 is made up of 16 amino acids. V shed 5 bases and J 4 bases; nucleotides not matched to a gene: 9. For the CDR3, the DNA is TGTGCCAGCAGCCCAAGAGGGACAGGGTTATACAATGAGCAGTTCTTC. Translated, it gives CASSPRGTGLYNEQFF. Combining the CDR3 with reference TRBV7-9 and TRBJ2-1 gives the whole variable domain DTGVSQNPRHKITKRGQNVTFRCDPISEHNRLYWYRQTLGQGPEFLTYFQNEAQLEKSRLLSDRFSAERPKGSFSTLEIQRTEQGDSAMYLCASSPRGTGLYNEQFFGPGTRLTVL.

V usage is TRBV7-8 and J usage is TRBJ1-1, with D possibly matching TRBD1 (6 bases). V lost 5 bases to trimming and J lost 7 bases, with 14 bases between them. Germline loops: CDR1 SGHVS, CDR2 FQNEAQ. This CDR3 spans 13 amino acids. CDR3 in DNA: TGTGCCAGCAGCCTCACAGGGAGACTTGAAGCTTTCTTT. Protein sequence: CASSLTGRLEAFF. The full variable domain, in which reference TRBV7-8 and TRBJ1-1 provide the parts outside the CDR3, is GAGVSQSPRYKVAKRGQDVALRCDPISGHVSLFWYQQALGQGPEFLTYFQNEAQLDKSGLPSDRFFAERPEGSVSTLKIQRTQQEDSAVYLCASSLTGRLEAFFGQGTRLTVV.

V and J are TRBV5-4 and TRBJ1-2, with D possibly matching TRBD1 (5 bases). V dropped 0 bases and J dropped 0 bases, with 12 bases sitting between them. The CDR3 extends over 16 amino acids. Germline CDR1 SGHNT, CDR2 YYREEE (reference sequence). CDR3 loop: CASSLEVWGANYGYTF. The CDR3 bases are TGTGCCAGCAGCTTGGAGGTGTGGGGGGCTAACTATGGCTACACCTTC.

The rearrangement uses TRBV19 and TRBJ1-4; possibly TRBD1 for D (6 bases). CDR3 length equals 13 residues. Germline values: CDR1 LNHDA, CDR2 SQIVND (reference sequence). V was trimmed by 8 bases and J by 5 bases, leaving 12 bases between them. CDR3 region: CASRGAANEKLFF. The DNA for the CDR3 is TGTGCCAGTCGGGGGGCAGCAAATGAAAAACTGTTTTTT. The full variable domain, its missing parts supplied by reference TRBV19 and TRBJ1-4, is DGGITQSPKYLFRKEGQNVTLSCEQNLNHDAMYWYRQDPGQGLRLIYYSQIVNDFQKGDIAEGYSVSREKKESFPLTVTSAQKNPTAFYLCASRGAANEKLFFGSGTQLSVL.

This clone has a handful of counts. The chain recombines TRBV7-9 with TRBJ1-4; 12 bases are a match to TRBD1. V was pared by 5 bases and J by 0 bases, with 7 bases of the junction left unmatched. The CDR3 extends over 18 amino acids. Germline lookup yields CDR1 SEHNR and CDR2 FQNEAQ (reference sequence). The CDR3 spells CASSLGTGGLATNEKLFF. The CDR3 coding sequence is TGTGCCAGCAGCCTCGGGACAGGGGGCCTCGCAACTAATGAAAAACTGTTTTTT.